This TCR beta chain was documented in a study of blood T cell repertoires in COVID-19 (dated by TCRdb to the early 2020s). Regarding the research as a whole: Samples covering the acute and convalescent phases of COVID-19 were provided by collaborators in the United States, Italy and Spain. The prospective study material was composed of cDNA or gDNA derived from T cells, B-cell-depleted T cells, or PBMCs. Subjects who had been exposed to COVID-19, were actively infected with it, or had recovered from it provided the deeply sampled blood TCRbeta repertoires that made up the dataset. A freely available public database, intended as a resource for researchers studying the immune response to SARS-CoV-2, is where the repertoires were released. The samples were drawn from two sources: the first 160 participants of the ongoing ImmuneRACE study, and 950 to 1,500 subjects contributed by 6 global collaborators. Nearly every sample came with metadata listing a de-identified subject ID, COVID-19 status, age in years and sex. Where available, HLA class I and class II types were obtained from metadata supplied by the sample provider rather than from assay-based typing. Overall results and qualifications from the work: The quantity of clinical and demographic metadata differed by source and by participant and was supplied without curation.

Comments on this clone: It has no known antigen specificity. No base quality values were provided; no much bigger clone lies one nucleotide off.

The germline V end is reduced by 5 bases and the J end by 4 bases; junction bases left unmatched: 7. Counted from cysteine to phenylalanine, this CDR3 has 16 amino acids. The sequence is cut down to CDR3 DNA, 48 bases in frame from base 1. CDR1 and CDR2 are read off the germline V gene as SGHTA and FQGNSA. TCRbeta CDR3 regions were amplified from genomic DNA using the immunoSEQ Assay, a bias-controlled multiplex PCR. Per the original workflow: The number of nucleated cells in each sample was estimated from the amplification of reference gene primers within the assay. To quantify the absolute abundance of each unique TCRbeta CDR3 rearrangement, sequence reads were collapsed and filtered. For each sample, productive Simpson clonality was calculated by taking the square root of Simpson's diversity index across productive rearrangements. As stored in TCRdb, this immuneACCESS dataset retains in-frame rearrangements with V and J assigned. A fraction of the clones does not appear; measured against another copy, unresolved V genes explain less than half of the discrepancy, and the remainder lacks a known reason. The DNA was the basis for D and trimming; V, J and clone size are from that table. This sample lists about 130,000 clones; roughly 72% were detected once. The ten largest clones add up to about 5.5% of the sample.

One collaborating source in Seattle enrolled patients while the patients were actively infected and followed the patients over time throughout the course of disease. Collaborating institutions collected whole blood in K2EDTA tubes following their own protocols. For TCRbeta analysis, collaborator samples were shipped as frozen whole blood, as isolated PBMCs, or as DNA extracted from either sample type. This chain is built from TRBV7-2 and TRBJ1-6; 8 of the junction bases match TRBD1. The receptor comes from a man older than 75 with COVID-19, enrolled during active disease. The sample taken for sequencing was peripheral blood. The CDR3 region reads CASSPRTGQYNSPLHF. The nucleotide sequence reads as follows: TGTGCCAGCAGCCCCCGGACAGGGCAATATAATTCACCCCTCCACTTT.